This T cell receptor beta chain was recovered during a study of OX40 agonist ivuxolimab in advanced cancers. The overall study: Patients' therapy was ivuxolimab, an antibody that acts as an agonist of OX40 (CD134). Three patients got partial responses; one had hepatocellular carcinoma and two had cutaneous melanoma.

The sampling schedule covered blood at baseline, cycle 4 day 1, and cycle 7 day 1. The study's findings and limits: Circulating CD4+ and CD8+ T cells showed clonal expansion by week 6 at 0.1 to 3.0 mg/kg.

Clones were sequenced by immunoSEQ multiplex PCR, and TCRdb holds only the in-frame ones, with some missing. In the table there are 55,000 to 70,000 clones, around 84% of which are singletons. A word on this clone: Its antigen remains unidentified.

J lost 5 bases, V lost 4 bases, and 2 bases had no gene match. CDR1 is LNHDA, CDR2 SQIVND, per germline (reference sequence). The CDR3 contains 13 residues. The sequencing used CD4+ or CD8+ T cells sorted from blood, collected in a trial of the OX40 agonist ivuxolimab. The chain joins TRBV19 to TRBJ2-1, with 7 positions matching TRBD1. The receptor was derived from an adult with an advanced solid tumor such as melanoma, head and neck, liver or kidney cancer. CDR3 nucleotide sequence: TGTGCCAGTAGTACGGGACAGCACAATGAGCAGTTCTTC. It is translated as CASSTGQHNEQFF.